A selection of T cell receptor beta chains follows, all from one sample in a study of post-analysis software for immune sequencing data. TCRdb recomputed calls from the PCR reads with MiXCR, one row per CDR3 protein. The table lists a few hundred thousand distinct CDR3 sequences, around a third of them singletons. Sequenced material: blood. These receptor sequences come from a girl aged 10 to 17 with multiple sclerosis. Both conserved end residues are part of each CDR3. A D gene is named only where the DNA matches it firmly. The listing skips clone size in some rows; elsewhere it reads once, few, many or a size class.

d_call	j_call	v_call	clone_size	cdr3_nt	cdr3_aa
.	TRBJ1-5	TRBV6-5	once	TGTGCCAGCACTTACAGGATGGCAGGGTATCGCCTTGGGAGCAATCAGCCCCAGCATTTT	CASTYRMAGYRLGSNQPQHF
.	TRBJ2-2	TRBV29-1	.	TGCAGCGTTGGAGGAGAGGGTACGAACACCGGGGAGCTGTTTTTT	CSVGGEGTNTGELFF
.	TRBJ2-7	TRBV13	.	TGTGCCAGCAGCCCCCCCCTGGACAGACCCACCGGGGGGTTCCAGTACTTC	CASSPPLDRPTGGFQYF
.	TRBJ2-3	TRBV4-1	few	TGCGCCAGCAGCCAAGGGACGGCGGATACGCAGTATTTT	CASSQGTADTQYF
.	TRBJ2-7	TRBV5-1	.	TGCGCCAGCAGCTCGTTCCCCTCCTACGAGCAGTGCTTC	CASSSFPSYEQCF
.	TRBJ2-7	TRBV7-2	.	TGTGCCAGCAGCTCCATGACACCGGCCTACGAGCAGTACTTC	CASSSMTPAYEQYF
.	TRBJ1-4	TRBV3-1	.	TGTGCCAGCAGCCAAGATTCTCGAGGGGTTTGGTCTAATGAAAAACTGTTTTTT	CASSQDSRGVWSNEKLFF
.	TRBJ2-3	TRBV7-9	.	TGTGCCAGCAGCTACCGGACTAGCACAGATACGCAGTATTTT	CASSYRTSTDTQYF
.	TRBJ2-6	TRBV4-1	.	TGCGCCAGCAGCCAAACTGGGGCCAACGTCCTGACTTTC	CASSQTGANVLTF
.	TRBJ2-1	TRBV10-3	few	TGTGCCATCGGGGGAACTCACTACAATGAGCAGTTCTTC	CAIGGTHYNEQFF
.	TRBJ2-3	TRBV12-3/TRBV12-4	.	TGTGCCAGCAGTCCCCCCAACCTAAACACAGATACGGAGTATTTT	CASSPPNLNTDTEYF
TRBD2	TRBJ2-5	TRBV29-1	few	TGCAGCGTTGGGCAGCCTAGGGAGGGAGAGACCCAGTACTTC	CSVGQPREGETQYF
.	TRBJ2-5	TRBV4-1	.	TGCGCCAGCAGCCAAGTGGGGACCGCCGTAGTTAGGTACTTC	CASSQVGTAVVRYF
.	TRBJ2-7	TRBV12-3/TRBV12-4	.	TGTGCCAGCAGATTCGGGGGAAGCTCCTACGAGCAGTACTTC	CASRFGGSSYEQYF
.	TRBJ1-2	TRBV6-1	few	TGTGCCATTCTCTACAGGTACCCTAACTATGGCTACACCTTC	CAILYRYPNYGYTF
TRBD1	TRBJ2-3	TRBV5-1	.	TGCGCCAGCAGCACCCCCGACAGGGGGAAAGCAGATACGCAGTATTTT	CASSTPDRGKADTQYF
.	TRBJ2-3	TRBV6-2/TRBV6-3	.	TGTGCCAGCAGCCGCAGCGTACTAGCTGGGACAGATACGCAGTATTTT	CASSRSVLAGTDTQYF
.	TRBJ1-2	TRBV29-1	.	TGCAGCGTTGAGTGGCCAGGGGGCTACACCTTC	CSVEWPGGYTF
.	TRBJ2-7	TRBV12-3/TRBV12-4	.	TGTGCCAGCAGTACCGGACAGCCGGGGTCCTACGAGCAGTACTTC	CASSTGQPGSYEQYF
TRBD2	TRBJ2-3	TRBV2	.	TGTGCCAGCAGTGGACTAGCGGGGGGACAACCCACAGATACGCAGTATTTT	CASSGLAGGQPTDTQYF
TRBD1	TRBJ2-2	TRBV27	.	TGTGCCAGCAGTTTCGGGACAGGTTCCACCGGGGAGCTGTTTTTT	CASSFGTGSTGELFF
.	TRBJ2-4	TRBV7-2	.	TGTGCCAGCAGCTTACGACGGGACATTCAGTACTTC	CASSLRRDIQYF
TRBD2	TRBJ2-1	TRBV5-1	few	TGCGCCAGCAGCTTCGGGGACAGTCCACTAGCGGGTGACAATGAGCAGTTCTTC	CASSFGDSPLAGDNEQFF
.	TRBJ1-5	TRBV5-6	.	TGTGCCAGCAGCTTTGGGCAGAATCAGCCCCAGCATTTT	CASSFGQNQPQHF
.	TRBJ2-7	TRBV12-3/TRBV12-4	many	TGTGCCAGCAGTTTAGCGGGGGGCAGGGCCTACGAGCAGTACTTC	CASSLAGGRAYEQYF
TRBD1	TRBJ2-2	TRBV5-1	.	TGCGCCAGCAGCCGGACAGGGTCCGACACCGGGGAGCTGTTTTTT	CASSRTGSDTGELFF
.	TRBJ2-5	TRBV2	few	TGTGCCAGCATGACGGGCGCCCTTCAAGAGACCCAGTACTTC	CASMTGALQETQYF
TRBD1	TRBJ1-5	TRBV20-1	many	TGCAGTGCACCCGGGACAGGTTATAGCAATCAGCCCCAGCATTTT	CSAPGTGYSNQPQHF
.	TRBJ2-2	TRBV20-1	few	TGCAGTGCTAGAGAGTACGGGGAGCTGTTTTTT	CSAREYGELFF
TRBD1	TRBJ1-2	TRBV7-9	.	TGTGCCAGCAGCTTAGGAAGACAGGGCACAACTATCGGCTACACCTTC	CASSLGRQGTTIGYTF
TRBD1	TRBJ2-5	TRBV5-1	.	TGCGCCAGCACCTTGACAGGGGGGCGAGAGACCCAGTACTTC	CASTLTGGRETQYF
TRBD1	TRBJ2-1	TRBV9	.	TGTGCCAGCAGCTTGGACAGGGGTGAGCAGTTCTTC	CASSLDRGEQFF
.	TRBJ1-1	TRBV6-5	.	TGTGCCAGCAGTTACTCCGTGCAGTTGAACACTGAAGCTTTCTTT	CASSYSVQLNTEAFF
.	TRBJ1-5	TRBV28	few	TGTGCCAGCAGTCCGAGAGGGGTTAATCAGCCCCAGCATTTT	CASSPRGVNQPQHF
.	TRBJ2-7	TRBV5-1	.	TGCGCCAGCACTCCAGGGGAGGCCATCTACGAGCAGTACTTC	CASTPGEAIYEQYF
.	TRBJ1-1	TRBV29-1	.	TGCAGCGTTGAAAGGCAGGGAAACACTGAAGCTTTCTTT	CSVERQGNTEAFF
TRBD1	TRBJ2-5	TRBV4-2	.	TGTGCCAGCAGCCAAGATGACCAAACAGGGGGCGAGACCCAGTACTTC	CASSQDDQTGGETQYF
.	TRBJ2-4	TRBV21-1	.	TGTGCCAGCAGCAAAGGGTTTGAGGGGACGCCGGAAAACATTCAGTACTTC	CASSKGFEGTPENIQYF
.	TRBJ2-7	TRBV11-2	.	TGTGCCAGCAGCTTAGAGGCTGGGAGCCTCGAGCAGTACTTC	CASSLEAGSLEQYF
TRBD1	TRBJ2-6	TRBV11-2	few	TGTGCCAGCAGCCTAGTAATTCTGGACAGGCTGCTCTCTGGGGCCAACGTCCTGACTTTC	CASSLVILDRLLSGANVLTF
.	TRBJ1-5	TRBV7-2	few	TGTGCCAGCAGCTCCGAACAGGGCATTCCCCTCAGCAATCAGCCCCAGCATTTT	CASSSEQGIPLSNQPQHF
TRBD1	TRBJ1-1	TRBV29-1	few	TGCAGTGCCGGACAGGCGGCCGAAGCTTTCTTT	CSAGQAAEAFF
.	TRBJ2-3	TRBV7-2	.	TGTGCCAGCACCTTATCCCAGGGCCCTAGCACAGATACGCAGTATTTT	CASTLSQGPSTDTQYF
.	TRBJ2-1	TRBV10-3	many	TGTGCCATCAGAGCCGGGACCGCCCCTAACAATGAGCAGTTCTTC	CAIRAGTAPNNEQFF
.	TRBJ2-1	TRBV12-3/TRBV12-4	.	TGTGCCAGCAGTGGACTGAACAATGAGCAGTTCTTC	CASSGLNNEQFF
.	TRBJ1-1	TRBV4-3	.	TGCGCCAGCAGCCAAGATGCGGGACTGTGGACTGAAGCTTTCTTT	CASSQDAGLWTEAFF
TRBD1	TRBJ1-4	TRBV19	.	TGTGCCAGTAGTGGGACAGGGGAGCATGAAAAACTGTTTTTT	CASSGTGEHEKLFF
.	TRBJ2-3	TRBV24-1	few	TGTGCCACCAGAGCTTACCCGGGCAGTGACACAGATACGCAGTATTTT	CATRAYPGSDTDTQYF
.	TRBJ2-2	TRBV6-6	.	TGTGCCAGCGGCCCTGGGGGCCGGGAGCTGTTTTTT	CASGPGGRELFF
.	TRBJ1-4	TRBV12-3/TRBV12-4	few	TGTGCCAGCAGTTTCCGGACGGGGAATAAGGTTGAAAAACTGTTTTTT	CASSFRTGNKVEKLFF
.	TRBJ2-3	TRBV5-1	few	TGCGCCAGCAGCCGATACGGCGATACGCAGTATTTT	CASSRYGDTQYF
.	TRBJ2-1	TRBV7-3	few	TGTGCCAGCAGCCGGGGGCCGCTCGGTAGTGAGCAGTTCTTC	CASSRGPLGSEQFF
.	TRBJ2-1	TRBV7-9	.	TGTGCCAGCACCGACCCCCGACTATCTCCGCGTGAGCAGTTCTTC	CASTDPRLSPREQFF
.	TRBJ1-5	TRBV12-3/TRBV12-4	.	TGTGCCAGCTCCCTGGGGGGGGTACAGCCCCAGCATTTT	CASSLGGVQPQHF
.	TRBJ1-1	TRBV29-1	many	TGCAGCGCTGGACATATGAACACTGAAGCTTTCTTT	CSAGHMNTEAFF
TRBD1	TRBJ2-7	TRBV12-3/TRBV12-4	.	TGTGCCAGCAGCGATACCGGGACAGGGCGTTTCGAGCAGTACTTC	CASSDTGTGRFEQYF
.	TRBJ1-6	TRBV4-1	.	TGCGCCAGCAGACTTGGGGGATTGAATTCACCCCTCCACTTT	CASRLGGLNSPLHF
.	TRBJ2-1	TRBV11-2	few	TGTGCCAGCAGCCCCCATGAGGGAAATGAGCAGTTCTTC	CASSPHEGNEQFF
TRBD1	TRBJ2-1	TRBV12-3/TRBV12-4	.	TGTGCCAGCATCACATCAGGGGGCCCATTGAATGAGCAGTTCTTC	CASITSGGPLNEQFF